This TCR beta chain was identified during a study of blood T cell repertoires in COVID-19. Overall study: Specimens from acute and convalescent COVID-19 originated in the United States, Italy and Spain. PBMCs, B-cell-depleted T cells, or T cells provided the cDNA or gDNA that made up the material.

The CDR3 loop spans 16 amino acids. V lost 3 bases and J lost 6; bases outside the gene matches: 14. CDR1 SGHDN and CDR2 FVKESK come from the germline V gene. As originally analysed: The assay estimated nucleated cells by amplifying reference gene primers. The assay was immunoSEQ multiplex PCR, and TCRdb's table has in-frame clones only and misses some. V and J calls and clone size come straight from that table; D and trimming were deduced from the DNA. The sample contains some 210,000 clones, roughly 82% of which appear only once. Sequences were obtained from peripheral blood. The sequence was obtained from a middle-aged woman with acute or convalescent COVID-19. The chain uses TRBV14 and TRBJ2-7, with 7 bases lining up with TRBD1. CDR3 loop: CASSQRTGQPPREQYF. The CDR3 DNA is TGTGCCAGCAGCCAGCGGACGGGACAGCCACCGCGCGAGCAGTACTTC.